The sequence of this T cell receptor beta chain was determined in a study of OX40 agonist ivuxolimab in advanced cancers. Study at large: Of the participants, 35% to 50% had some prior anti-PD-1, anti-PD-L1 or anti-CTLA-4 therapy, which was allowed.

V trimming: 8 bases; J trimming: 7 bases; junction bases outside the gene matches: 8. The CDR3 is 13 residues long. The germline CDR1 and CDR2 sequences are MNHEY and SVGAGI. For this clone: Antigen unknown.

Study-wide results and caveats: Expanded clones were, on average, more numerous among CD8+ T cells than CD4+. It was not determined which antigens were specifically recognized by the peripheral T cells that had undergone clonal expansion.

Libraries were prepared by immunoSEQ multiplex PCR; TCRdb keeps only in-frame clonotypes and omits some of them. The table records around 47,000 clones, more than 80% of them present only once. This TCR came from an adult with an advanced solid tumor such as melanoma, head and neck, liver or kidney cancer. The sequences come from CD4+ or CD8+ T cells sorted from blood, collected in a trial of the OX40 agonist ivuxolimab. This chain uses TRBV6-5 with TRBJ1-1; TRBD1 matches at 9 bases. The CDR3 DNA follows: TGTGCCAGCGGTCCACAGGGGGCGGTTGAAGCTTTCTTT. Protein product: CASGPQGAVEAFF.